The T cell receptor beta chain under discussion was sequenced for a study of OX40 agonist ivuxolimab in advanced cancers. For the study at large: Dose-escalation patients suffered from hepatocellular carcinoma, melanoma, renal cell or head and neck cancer.

Germline-derived CDR1 and CDR2 are SGHAT and FQNNGV. CDR3 size: 15 residues. V lost 1 base, J lost 4 bases, and 12 bases lay in between. Measured with immunoSEQ multiplex PCR; TCRdb has only the in-frame clones, and not every one. The table lists 55,000 to 70,000 clones, about 82% of them singletons, with around 2.7% in the top ten. The chain is built from TRBV11-2 and TRBJ2-3; D gene uncertain. Material: CD4+ or CD8+ T cells sorted from blood, obtained in a trial of the OX40 agonist ivuxolimab. This TCR was recovered from an adult with an advanced solid tumor such as melanoma, head and neck, liver or kidney cancer. The CDR3: CASSLVVGRADTQYF. As DNA, the CDR3 is TGTGCCAGCAGCTTAGTAGTAGGACGGGCAGATACGCAGTATTTT.